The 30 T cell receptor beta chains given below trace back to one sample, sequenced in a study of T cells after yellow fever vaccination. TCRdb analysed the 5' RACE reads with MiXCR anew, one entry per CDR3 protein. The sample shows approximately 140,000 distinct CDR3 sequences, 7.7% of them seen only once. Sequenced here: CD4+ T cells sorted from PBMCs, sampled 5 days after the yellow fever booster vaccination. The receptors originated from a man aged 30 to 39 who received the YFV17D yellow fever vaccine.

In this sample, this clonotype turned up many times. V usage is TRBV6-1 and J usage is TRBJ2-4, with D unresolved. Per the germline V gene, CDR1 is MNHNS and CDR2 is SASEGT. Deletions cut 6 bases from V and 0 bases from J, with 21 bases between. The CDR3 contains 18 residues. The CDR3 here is CASRNRDLVQRAKNIQYF. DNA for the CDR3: TGTGCCAGCAGAAACCGCGACCTGGTCCAACGAGCCAAAAACATTCAGTACTTC.

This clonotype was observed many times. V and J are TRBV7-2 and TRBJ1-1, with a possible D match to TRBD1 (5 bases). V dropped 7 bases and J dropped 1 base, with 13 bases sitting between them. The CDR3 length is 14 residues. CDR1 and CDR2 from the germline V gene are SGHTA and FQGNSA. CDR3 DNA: TGTGCCAGCAAAGGGGACCCTACGAACACTGAAGCTTTCTTT. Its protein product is CASKGDPTNTEAFF.

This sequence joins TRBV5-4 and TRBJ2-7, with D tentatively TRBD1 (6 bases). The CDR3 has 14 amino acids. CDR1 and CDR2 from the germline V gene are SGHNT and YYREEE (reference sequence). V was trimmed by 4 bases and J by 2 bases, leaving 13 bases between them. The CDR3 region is CASSVRGSTYEQYF. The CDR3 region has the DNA TGTGCCAGCAGCGTCAGGGGCTCTACCTACGAGCAGTACTTC.

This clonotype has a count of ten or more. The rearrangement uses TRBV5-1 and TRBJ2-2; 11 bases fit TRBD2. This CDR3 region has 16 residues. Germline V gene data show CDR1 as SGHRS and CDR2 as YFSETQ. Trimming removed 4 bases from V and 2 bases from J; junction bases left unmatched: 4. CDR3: CASSPRLAGNTGELFF. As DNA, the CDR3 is TGCGCCAGCAGCCCGCGACTAGCGGGAAACACCGGGGAGCTGTTTTTT.

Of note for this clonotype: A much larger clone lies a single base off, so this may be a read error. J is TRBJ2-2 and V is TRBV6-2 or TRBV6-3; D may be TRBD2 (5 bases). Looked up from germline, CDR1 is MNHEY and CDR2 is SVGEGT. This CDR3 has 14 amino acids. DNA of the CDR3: TGTGCCAGCAGTTACTTGGCGGGCCCCGGGAAGCTGTTTTTT. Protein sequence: CASSYLAGPGKLFF.

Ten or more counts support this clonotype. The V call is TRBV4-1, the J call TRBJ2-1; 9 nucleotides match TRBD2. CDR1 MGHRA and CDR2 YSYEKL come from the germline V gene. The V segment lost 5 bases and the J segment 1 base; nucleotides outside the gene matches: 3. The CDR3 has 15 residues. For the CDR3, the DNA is TGCGCCAGCAGCGCAGGACTAGCGTCCTACAATGAGCAGTTCTTC. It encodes CASSAGLASYNEQFF.

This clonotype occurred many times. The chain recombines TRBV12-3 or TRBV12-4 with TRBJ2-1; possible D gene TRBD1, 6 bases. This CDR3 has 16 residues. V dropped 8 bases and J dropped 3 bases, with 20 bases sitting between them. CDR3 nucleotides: TGTGCCAGCGCTGGGGGCTACCGTGAAATCTACAATGAGCAGTTCTTC. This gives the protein CASAGGYREIYNEQFF.

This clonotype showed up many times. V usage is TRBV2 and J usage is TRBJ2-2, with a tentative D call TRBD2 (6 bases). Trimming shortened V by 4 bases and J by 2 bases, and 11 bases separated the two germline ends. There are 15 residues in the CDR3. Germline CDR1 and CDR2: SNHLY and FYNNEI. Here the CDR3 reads CASSVVAANTGELFF. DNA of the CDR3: TGTGCCAGCAGTGTGGTAGCGGCTAACACCGGGGAGCTGTTTTTT.

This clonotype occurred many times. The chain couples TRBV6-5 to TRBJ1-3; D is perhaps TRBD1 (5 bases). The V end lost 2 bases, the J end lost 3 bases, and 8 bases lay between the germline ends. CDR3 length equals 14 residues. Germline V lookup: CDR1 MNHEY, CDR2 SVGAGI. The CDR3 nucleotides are TGTGCCAGCAGTTACAAAGGGGTTGGAAACACCATATATTTT. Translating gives CASSYKGVGNTIYF.

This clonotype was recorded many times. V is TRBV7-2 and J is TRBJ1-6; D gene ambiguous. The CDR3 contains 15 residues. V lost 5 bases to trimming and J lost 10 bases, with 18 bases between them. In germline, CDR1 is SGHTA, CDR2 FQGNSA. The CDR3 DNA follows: TGTGCCAGCAGCCCTCAGACACCACGCGGATCACCCCTCCACTTT. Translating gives CASSPQTPRGSPLHF.

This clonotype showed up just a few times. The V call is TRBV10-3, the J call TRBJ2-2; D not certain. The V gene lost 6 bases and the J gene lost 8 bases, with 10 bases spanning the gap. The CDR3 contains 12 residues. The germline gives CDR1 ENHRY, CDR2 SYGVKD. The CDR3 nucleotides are TGTGCCATCAGAAGGACGGCTGGGGAGCTGTTTTTT. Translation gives CAIRRTAGELFF.

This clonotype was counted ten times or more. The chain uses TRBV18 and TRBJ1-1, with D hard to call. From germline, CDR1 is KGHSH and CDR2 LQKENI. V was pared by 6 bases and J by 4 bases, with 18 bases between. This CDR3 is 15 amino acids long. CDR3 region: CASSQDPAAGTEAFF. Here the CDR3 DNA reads TGTGCCAGCTCTCAGGACCCGGCCGCGGGCACTGAAGCTTTCTTT.

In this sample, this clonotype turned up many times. CDR3 sequence: CASSLSGRAVTDTQYF. As DNA, the CDR3 is TGCGCCAGCAGCTTGTCCGGGAGGGCGGTCACAGATACGCAGTATTTT. The chain carries TRBV5-1 and TRBJ2-3; 8 positions match TRBD2. The CDR3 spans 16 residues. V shed 1 base and J 2 bases; nucleotides not matched to a gene: 6. The V gene's germline CDR1 is SGHRS and CDR2 YFSETQ.

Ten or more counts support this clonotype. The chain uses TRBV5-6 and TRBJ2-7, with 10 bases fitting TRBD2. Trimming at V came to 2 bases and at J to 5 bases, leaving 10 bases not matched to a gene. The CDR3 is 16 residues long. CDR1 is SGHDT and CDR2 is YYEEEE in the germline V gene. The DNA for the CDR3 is TGTGCCAGCAGCTTAAGCGGGAGGGCCCGGGTAGACGAGCAGTACTTC. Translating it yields CASSLSGRARVDEQYF.

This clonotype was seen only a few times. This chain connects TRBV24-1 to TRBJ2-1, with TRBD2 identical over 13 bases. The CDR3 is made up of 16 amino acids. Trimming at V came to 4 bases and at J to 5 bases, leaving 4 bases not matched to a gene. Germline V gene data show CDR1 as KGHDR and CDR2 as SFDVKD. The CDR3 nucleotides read TGTGCCACCAGTGACACGACTAGCGGGAGGAACAATGAGCAGTTCTTC. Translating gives CATSDTTSGRNNEQFF.

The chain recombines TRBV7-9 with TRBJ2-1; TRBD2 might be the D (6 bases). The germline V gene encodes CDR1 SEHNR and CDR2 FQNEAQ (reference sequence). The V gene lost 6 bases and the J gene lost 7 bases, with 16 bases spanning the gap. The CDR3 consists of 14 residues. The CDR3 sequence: CASRRSPGGNEQFF. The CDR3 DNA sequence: TGTGCCAGCAGACGGTCCCCTGGGGGGAATGAGCAGTTCTTC. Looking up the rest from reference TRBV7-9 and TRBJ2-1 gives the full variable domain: DTGVSQNPRHKITKRGQNVTFRCDPISEHNRLYWYRQTLGQGPEFLTYFQNEAQLEKSRLLSDRFSAERPKGSFSTLEIQRTEQGDSAMYLCASRRSPGGNEQFFGPGTRLTVL.

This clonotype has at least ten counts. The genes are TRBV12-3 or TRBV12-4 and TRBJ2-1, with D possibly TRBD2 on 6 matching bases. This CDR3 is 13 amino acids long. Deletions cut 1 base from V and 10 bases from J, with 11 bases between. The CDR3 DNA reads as TGTGCCAGCAGTTTAGTGTGGGGAGGCGAGCAGTTCTTC. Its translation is CASSLVWGGEQFF.

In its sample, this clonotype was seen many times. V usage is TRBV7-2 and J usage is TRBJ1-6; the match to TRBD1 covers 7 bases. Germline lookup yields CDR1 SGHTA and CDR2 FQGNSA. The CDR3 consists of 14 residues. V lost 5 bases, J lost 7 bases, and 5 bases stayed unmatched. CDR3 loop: CASSPTGRNSPLHF. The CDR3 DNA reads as TGTGCCAGCAGCCCGACAGGGCGCAATTCACCCCTCCACTTT.

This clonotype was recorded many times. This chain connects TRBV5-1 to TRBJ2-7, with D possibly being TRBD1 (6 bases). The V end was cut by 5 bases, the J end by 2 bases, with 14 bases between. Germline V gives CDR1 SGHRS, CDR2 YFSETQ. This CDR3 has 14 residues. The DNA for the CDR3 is TGCGCCAGCAGACGTCAGGACAGCCCCTACGAGCAGTACTTC. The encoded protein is CASRRQDSPYEQYF.

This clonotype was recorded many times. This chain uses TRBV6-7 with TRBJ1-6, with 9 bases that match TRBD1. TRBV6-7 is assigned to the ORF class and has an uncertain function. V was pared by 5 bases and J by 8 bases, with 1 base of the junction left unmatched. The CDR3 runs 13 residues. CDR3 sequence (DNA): TGTGCCAGCAGTAGGACAGGGGATTCACCCCTCCACTTT. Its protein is CASSRTGDSPLHF.

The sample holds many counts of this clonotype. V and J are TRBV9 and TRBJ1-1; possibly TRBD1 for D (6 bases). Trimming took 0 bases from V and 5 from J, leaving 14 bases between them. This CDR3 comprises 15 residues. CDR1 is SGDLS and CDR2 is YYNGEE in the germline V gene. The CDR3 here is CASSVGGAGGTEAFF. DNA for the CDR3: TGTGCCAGCAGCGTAGGGGGGGCCGGGGGTACTGAAGCTTTCTTT.

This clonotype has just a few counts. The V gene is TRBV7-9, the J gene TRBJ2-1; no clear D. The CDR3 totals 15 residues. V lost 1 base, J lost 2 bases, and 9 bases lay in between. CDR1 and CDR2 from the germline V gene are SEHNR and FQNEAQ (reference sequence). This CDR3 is CASSLEVGPYNEQFF. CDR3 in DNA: TGTGCCAGCAGCTTAGAGGTTGGTCCCTACAATGAGCAGTTCTTC.

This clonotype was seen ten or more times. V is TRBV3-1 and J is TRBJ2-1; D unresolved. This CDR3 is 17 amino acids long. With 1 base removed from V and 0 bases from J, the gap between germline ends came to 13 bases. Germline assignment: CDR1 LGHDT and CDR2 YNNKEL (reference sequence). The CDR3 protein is CASSQASVRSSYNEQFF. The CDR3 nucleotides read TGTGCCAGCAGCCAAGCCTCCGTTAGGAGCTCCTACAATGAGCAGTTCTTC.

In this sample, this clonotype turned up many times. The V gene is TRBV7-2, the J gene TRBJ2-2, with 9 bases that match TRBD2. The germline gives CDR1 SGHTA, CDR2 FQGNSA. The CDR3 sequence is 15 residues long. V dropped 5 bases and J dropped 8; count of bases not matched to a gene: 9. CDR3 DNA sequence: TGTGCCAGCAGCCAAGCGCAGCGGGGGGCTGGGGAGCTGTTTTTT. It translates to CASSQAQRGAGELFF.

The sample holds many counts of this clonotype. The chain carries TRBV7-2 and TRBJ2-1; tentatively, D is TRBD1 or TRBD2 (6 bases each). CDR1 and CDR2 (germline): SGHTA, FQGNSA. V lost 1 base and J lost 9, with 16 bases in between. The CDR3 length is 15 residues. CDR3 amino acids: CASSLDGGRRSEQFF. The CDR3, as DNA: TGTGCCAGCAGCTTAGATGGGGGGCGCAGGAGTGAGCAGTTCTTC.

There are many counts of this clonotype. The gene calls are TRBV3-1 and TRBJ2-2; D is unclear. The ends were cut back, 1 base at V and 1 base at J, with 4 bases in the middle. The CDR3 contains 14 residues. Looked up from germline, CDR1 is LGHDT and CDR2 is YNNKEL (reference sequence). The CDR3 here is CASSQVLNTGELFF. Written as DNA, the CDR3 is TGTGCCAGCAGCCAAGTCTTGAACACCGGGGAGCTGTTTTTT.

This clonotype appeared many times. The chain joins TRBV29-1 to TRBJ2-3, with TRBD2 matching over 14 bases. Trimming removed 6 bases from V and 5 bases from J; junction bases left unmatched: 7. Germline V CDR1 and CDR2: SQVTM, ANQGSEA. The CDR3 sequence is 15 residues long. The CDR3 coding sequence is TGCAGCGTCGTCGGGACTAGCGGGAGTGTAGATACGCAGTATTTT. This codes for CSVVGTSGSVDTQYF.

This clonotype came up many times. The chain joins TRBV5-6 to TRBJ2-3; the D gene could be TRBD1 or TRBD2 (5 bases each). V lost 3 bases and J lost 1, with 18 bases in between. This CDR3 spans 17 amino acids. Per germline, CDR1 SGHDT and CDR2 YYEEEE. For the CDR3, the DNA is TGTGCCAGCAGCTGGGGACCCCGGGGAACGGGCACAGATACGCAGTATTTT. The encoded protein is CASSWGPRGTGTDTQYF.

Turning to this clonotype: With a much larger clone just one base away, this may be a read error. CDR3 DNA sequence: TGTGCCAGCAGTGAAATGACAGGGTGCGGTGAAGCTTTCTTT. It codes for CASSEMTGCGEAFF. The V and J genes are TRBV6-1 and TRBJ1-1; 7 bases agree with TRBD1. The germline V gene encodes CDR1 MNHNS and CDR2 SASEGT. The trim removed 2 bases at V and 7 bases at J, leaving 7 bases unmatched. This CDR3 comprises 14 residues.

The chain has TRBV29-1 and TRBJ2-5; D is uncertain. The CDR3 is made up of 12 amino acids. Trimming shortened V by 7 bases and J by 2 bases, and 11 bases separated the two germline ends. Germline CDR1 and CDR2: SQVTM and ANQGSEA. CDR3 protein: CSAPQGQETQYF. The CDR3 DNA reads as TGCAGCGCCCCTCAAGGGCAAGAGACCCAGTACTTC.